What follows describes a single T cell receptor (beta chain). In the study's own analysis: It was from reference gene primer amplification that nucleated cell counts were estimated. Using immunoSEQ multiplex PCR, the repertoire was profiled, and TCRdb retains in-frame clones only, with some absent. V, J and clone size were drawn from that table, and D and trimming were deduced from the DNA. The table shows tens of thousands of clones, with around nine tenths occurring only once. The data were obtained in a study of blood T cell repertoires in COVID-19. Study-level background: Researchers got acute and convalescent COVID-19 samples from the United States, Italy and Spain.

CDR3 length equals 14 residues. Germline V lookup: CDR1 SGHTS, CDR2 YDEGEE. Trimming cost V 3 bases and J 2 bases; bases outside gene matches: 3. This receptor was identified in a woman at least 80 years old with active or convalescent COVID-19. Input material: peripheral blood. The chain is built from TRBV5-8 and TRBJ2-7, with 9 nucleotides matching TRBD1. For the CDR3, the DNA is TGTGCCAGCAGCTGGGGGACAGGGACCTACGAGCAGTACTTC. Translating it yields CASSWGTGTYEQYF.